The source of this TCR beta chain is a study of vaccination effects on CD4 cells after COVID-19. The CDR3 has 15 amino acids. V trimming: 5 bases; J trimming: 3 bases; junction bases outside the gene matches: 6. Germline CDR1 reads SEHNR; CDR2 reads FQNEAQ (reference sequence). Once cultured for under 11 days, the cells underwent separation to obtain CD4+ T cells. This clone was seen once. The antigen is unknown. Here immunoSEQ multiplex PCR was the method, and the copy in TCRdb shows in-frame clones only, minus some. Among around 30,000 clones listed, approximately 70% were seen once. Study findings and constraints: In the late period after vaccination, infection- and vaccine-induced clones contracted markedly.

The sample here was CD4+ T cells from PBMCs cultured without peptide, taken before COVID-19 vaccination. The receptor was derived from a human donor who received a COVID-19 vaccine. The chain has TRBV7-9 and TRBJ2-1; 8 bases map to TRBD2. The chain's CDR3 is CASSQLSGSYNEQFF. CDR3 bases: TGTGCCAGCAGCCAGCTCAGCGGGAGCTACAATGAGCAGTTCTTC. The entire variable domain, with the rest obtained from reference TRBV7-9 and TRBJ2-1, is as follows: DTGVSQNPRHKITKRGQNVTFRCDPISEHNRLYWYRQTLGQGPEFLTYFQNEAQLEKSRLLSDRFSAERPKGSFSTLEIQRTEQGDSAMYLCASSQLSGSYNEQFFGPGTRLTVL.